This T cell receptor (beta chain) was found in a study of CD8 T cells in ankylosing spondylitis. The study, taken as a whole, reports: Seemingly distinctive of ankylosing spondylitis blood was a TCR beta motif formed by eight highly homologous variants.

Of note for this clonotype: Its matching antigen is unknown.

With 4 bases removed from V and 9 bases from J, the gap between germline ends came to 13 bases. Germline V gene data show CDR1 as MNHEY and CDR2 as SVGEGT. The CDR3 totals 13 residues. Each CDR3 protein gets one entry after TCRdb re-called the 5' RACE reads with MiXCR. This table holds 750,000 to 850,000 distinct CDR3 sequences, approximately 12% found once. The chain couples TRBV6-2 or TRBV6-3 to TRBJ2-1, with a weak D call TRBD2 (6 bases). The clonotype originates from a male donor with ankylosing spondylitis. Specimen: blood, either unsorted or a sorted T cell fraction (not recorded which). The CDR3 loop reads CASSFGREGEQFF. The CDR3 nucleotides read TGTGCCAGCAGTTTCGGGCGGGAAGGTGAGCAGTTCTTC.